This section outlines one TCR beta chain sequence together with its context. Authors' data handling: Amplifying reference gene primers gave estimates of nucleated cell counts. The table came from immunoSEQ multiplex PCR; TCRdb's copy has only in-frame clones and leaves some out. The V and J calls and clone size come from that table; D and trimming were worked out from the DNA. Of 100,000 to 150,000 clones in the sample, more than 70% were seen once. This CDR3 has 16 residues. V gave up 4 bases and J gave up 0 bases; unmatched junction bases: 6. The germline V gene has CDR1 LNHDA and CDR2 SQIVND (reference sequence). These data belong to a study of blood T cell repertoires in COVID-19. Background on the study: Acute and convalescent COVID-19 samples came from the United States, Italy and Spain. PBMCs, B-cell-depleted T cells, or T cells were the source of the cDNA or gDNA that made up the material.

The chain links TRBV19 to TRBJ2-1; 7 bases are a match to TRBD2. The clonotype originates from a human donor in a cohort sampled during active COVID-19. Sequenced: peripheral blood. CDR3 amino acids: CASSNMGGSSYNEQFF. DNA of the CDR3: TGTGCCAGTAGTAACATGGGGGGGAGCTCCTACAATGAGCAGTTCTTC.